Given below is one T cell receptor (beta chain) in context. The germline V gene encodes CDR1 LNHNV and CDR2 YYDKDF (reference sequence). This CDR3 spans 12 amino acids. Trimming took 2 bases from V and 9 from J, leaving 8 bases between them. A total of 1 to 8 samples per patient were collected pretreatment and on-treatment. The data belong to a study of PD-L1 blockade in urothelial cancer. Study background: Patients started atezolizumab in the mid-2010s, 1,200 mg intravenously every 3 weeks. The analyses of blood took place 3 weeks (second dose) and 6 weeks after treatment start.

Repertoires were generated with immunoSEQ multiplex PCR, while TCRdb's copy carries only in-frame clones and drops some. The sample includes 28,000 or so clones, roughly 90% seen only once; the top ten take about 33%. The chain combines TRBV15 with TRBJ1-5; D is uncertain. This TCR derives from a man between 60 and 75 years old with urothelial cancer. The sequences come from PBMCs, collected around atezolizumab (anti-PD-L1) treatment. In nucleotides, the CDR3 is TGTGCCACCAGCAGACAACAGTTGCCCCAGCATTTT. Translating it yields CATSRQQLPQHF.